This TCR beta chain emerged from a study of human T cells and chemical hapten exposure. Whole-study context: The study sensitized with 2% DPC on an approximately 2 cm by approximately 2 cm patch of upper inner arm skin.

Findings and limits, study-wide: TCRs above 1 in 1000 frequency stayed constant with DPC sensitization.

MiXCR, run by TCRdb on the RACE reads, gives a single entry per CDR3 protein. The profile covers roughly 81,000 distinct CDR3 sequences, with roughly 8.5% appearing a single time and just over 2.5% taken by the ten largest. This clonotype came up many times. Its specificity is unknown. Stated time point: pre-sensitization, week 0. Treatment defined: therapeutic diphenylcyclopropenone sensitization with weekly scalp DPC. CDR3 length equals 14 residues. Germline loops: CDR1 MDHEN, CDR2 SYDVKM. V was cut by 5 bases and J by 2 bases, with 12 bases left in between. The rearrangement links TRBV28 to TRBJ2-5; no definite D call. The specimen was whole blood, collected in connection with sensitization to the hapten diphenylcyclopropenone (DPC). The receptor was isolated from a man aged 40-55 years with alopecia areata. Some clones in this sample may be carry-over from other donors' samples. The CDR3 protein is CASSTAAVQETQYF. The CDR3 DNA reads TGTGCCAGCAGTACAGCCGCGGTTCAAGAGACCCAGTACTTC.